Sequencing of this T cell receptor beta chain was carried out in a study of radiotherapy plus CTLA-4 blockade in lung cancer. Sequencing was performed with immunoSEQ multiplex PCR; in TCRdb, only in-frame clones are kept and a portion is missing. Among around 100,000 clones, around 79% were seen once, and the ten largest hold approximately 2.6%. CDR1 WNHNN and CDR2 SYGVQD come from the germline V gene (reference sequence). Trimming took 0 bases from V and 13 from J; bases not matched to a gene: 8. The CDR3 totals 15 residues. The TCR comes from a human donor with non-small cell lung cancer who had a partial response to radiotherapy plus ipilimumab. Some clones in this sample may be carry-over from other donors' samples. The sample was peripheral blood, taken from a patient treated with radiotherapy plus ipilimumab. V gene TRBV10-1 combines with J gene TRBJ2-1; 11 bases are shared with TRBD2. The chain's CDR3 is CASSESGGLAATQFF. The DNA of the CDR3 is TGCGCCAGCAGTGAGTCGGGGGGACTAGCGGCCACCCAGTTCTTC.